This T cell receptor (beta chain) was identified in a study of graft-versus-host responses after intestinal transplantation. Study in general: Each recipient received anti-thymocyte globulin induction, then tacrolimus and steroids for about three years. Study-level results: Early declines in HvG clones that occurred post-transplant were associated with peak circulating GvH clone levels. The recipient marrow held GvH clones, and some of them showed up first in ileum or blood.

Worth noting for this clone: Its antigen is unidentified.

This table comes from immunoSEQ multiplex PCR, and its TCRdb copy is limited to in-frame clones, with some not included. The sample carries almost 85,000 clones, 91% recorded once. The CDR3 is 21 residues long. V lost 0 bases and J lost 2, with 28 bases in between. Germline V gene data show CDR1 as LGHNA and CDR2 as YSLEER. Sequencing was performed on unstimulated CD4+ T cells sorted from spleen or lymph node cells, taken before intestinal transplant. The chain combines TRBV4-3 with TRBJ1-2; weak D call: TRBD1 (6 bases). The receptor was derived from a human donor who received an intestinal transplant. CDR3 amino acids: CASSQERNPRGGPDRNYGYTF. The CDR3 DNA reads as TGCGCCAGCAGCCAAGAGAGGAACCCCCGGGGTGGGCCGGACAGAAACTATGGCTACACCTTC.